Shown below are 28 T cell receptor beta chains from a single sample sequenced in a study of Graves' ophthalmopathy and Graves' hyperthyroidism. Amplification targeted the TCR beta CDR3 regions, with RNA transcripts as the source material. First-round RT-PCR employed HTBI primers, with a second-round multiplex PCR after it. TCRdb re-called the multiplex PCR reads with MiXCR, one entry per CDR3 protein. The sample consists of some 380,000 distinct CDR3 sequences, 15% of them appearing once. The material sequenced was peripheral blood. Source of these receptors: a woman between 18 and 29 years old with stable Graves' hyperthyroidism.

This clonotype was counted at least ten times. The rearrangement joins TRBV5-1 to TRBJ1-1; D gene uncertain. The V and J ends lost 0 bases and 1 base respectively, with 10 bases between them. Germline lookup yields CDR1 SGHRS and CDR2 YFSETQ. The CDR3 covers 15 residues. CDR3 coding DNA: TGCGCCAGCAGCTTGGCCGGGAATGGGAACACTGAAGCTTTCTTT. This codes for CASSLAGNGNTEAFF.

Concerning this clonotype itself: Just one base apart from a much larger clone, this may be a read error. The chain couples TRBV27 to TRBJ2-7; D not resolved. V was trimmed by 7 bases and J by 5 bases, leaving 9 bases between them. Per germline, CDR1 MNHEY and CDR2 SMNVEV (reference sequence). The CDR3 contains 11 residues. This CDR3 reads CASIYDNEQYF. DNA for the CDR3: TGTGCCAGCATTTACGACAACGAGCAGTACTTC.

Concerning this clonotype itself: Germline and junction disagree at one end, which may indicate a read error. The chain joins TRBV6-1 to TRBJ2-7; D is ambiguous. The germline CDR1 and CDR2 sequences are MNHNS and SASEGT. This CDR3 region has 13 residues. The CDR3 region is CASRRLSSYDQYF. CDR3 sequence (DNA): TGTGCCAGCAGGCGGCTAAGCTCCTACGATCAGTACTTC.

This clonotype was observed many times. J is TRBJ2-5 and V is TRBV6-5, with 11 bases identical to TRBD2. The CDR3 length is 14 residues. The V gene's germline CDR1 is MNHEY and CDR2 SVGAGI. Germline trimming cut 2 bases from V and 13 bases from J; bases unmatched to any gene: 9. Here the CDR3 DNA reads TGTGCCAGCAGTTACGATAGCGGGGGGGCCGTTACGTACTTC. This codes for CASSYDSGGAVTYF.

This clonotype was found many times. This chain connects TRBV9 to TRBJ2-7; 7 nucleotides line up with TRBD1. The CDR3 length is 14 residues. Germline CDR1 is SGDLS and CDR2 is YYNGEE. With V trimmed by 1 base and J by 1 base, 2 bases remained unmatched. The CDR3 nucleotides are TGTGCCAGCAGCGTAACAGGGGAGTCCTACGAGCAGTACTTC. Its protein is CASSVTGESYEQYF.

There are many counts of this clonotype. The chain carries TRBV13 and TRBJ2-7; 9 bases agree with TRBD2. The CDR3 is 14 amino acids. Per germline, CDR1 PRHDT and CDR2 FYEKMQ (reference sequence). The J segment lost 3 bases and the V segment lost 8 bases, leaving 8 bases of the junction unmatched. The chain's CDR3 is CASGRTSDNYEQYF. CDR3 nucleotide sequence: TGTGCCAGCGGACGGACTAGCGATAACTACGAGCAGTACTTC.

This clonotype was counted at least ten times. The V gene is TRBV9, the J gene TRBJ2-5, with 9 bases matching TRBD2. The junction had 10 bases not matched to a gene; V was cut back by 4 bases and J by 3 bases. From germline, CDR1 is SGDLS and CDR2 YYNGEE. The CDR3 covers 16 residues. The CDR3 reads CASSLAQLAGEETQYF. The CDR3 DNA follows: TGTGCCAGCAGCCTAGCACAACTAGCGGGTGAAGAGACCCAGTACTTC.

This clonotype was counted many times. V and J are TRBV11-2 and TRBJ1-1; D perhaps matches TRBD1 (5 bases). V lost 1 base to trimming and J lost 4 bases, with 13 bases between them. Germline CDR1 reads SGHAT; CDR2 reads FQNNGV. CDR3 length equals 15 residues. The CDR3 loop reads CASSLGPTQGTEAFF. The CDR3, as DNA: TGTGCCAGCAGCTTAGGCCCCACCCAGGGCACTGAAGCTTTCTTT.

This clonotype showed up many times. The chain combines TRBV6-1 with TRBJ1-2; D might be TRBD1 (5 bases). The CDR3 runs 12 residues. The V gene lost 1 base and the J gene lost 8 bases, with 8 bases spanning the gap. Germline V CDR1 and CDR2: MNHNS, SASEGT. CDR3 coding DNA: TGTGCCAGCAGTGAAGGAGGGGACGGCTACACCTTC. Protein product: CASSEGGDGYTF.

There are many counts of this clonotype. The CDR3 nucleotides read TGTGCCAGCAATAAAAATGGCTACACCTTC. It codes for CASNKNGYTF. The J gene is TRBJ1-2, the V gene TRBV6-1; D is unclear. V lost 7 bases and J lost 6, with 6 bases in between. Germline assignment: CDR1 MNHNS and CDR2 SASEGT. The CDR3 extends over 10 amino acids.

This rearrangement joins TRBV20-1 to TRBJ1-2; 10 bases are a match to TRBD1. Unmatched junction bases numbered 6, after V lost 1 base and J lost 1 base. The CDR3 runs 16 residues. CDR1 and CDR2 from the germline V gene are DFQATT and SNEGSKA (reference sequence). Written as DNA, the CDR3 is TGCAGTGCTAGAGTAGGAGGGACAGGGGATAACTATGGCTACACCTTC. It codes for CSARVGGTGDNYGYTF.

This clonotype was picked up many times. The rearrangement uses TRBV5-4 and TRBJ1-2; 7 bases are shared with TRBD1. Germline values: CDR1 SGHNT, CDR2 YYREEE (reference sequence). The trim removed 4 bases at V and 7 bases at J, leaving 10 bases unmatched. This CDR3 contains 14 residues. The CDR3 DNA follows: TGTGCCAGCAGCGGACAGGTGGGATACTCTGGCTACACCTTC. Its translation is CASSGQVGYSGYTF. Full variable domain (outside the CDR3, taken from reference TRBV5-4 and TRBJ1-2): ETGVTQSPTHLIKTRGQQVTLRCSSQSGHNTVSWYQQALGQGPQFIFQYYREEENGRGNFPPRFSGLQFPNYSSELNVNALELDDSALYLCASSGQVGYSGYTFGSGTRLTVV.

The sample holds many counts of this clonotype. This chain links TRBV4-1 with TRBJ2-7; 7 bases are a match to TRBD1. J was trimmed by 3 bases and V by 3 bases; bases with no gene match: 5. The germline CDR1 and CDR2 sequences are MGHRA and YSYEKL. This CDR3 comprises 14 residues. CDR3 residues: CASSHADRDYEQYF. The CDR3 coding sequence is TGCGCCAGCAGCCACGCCGACAGGGACTACGAGCAGTACTTC.

This clonotype was recorded at least ten times. The rearrangement links TRBV4-1 to TRBJ1-6; the D gene is possibly TRBD1 (6 bases). Trimming took off 0 bases at V and 11 bases at J, with 17 bases between the two ends. The CDR3 is 16 residues long. Germline CDR1 is MGHRA and CDR2 is YSYEKL. CDR3 protein: CASSQDRLTGPTPLHF. CDR3 DNA: TGCGCCAGCAGCCAAGACAGGTTGACAGGCCCGACACCCCTCCACTTT.

Ten or more counts support this clonotype. V usage is TRBV24-1 and J usage is TRBJ1-1; D is unresolved. Trimming left V 8 bases short and J 8 bases short, with 17 bases between. Germline V lookup: CDR1 KGHDR, CDR2 SFDVKD. This CDR3 contains 13 residues. The CDR3 nucleotides read TGTGCCACCACCCCGGGAGCCCAAGGGGAAGCTTTCTTT. Protein sequence: CATTPGAQGEAFF.

The chain carries TRBV6-2 or TRBV6-3 and TRBJ1-1; unclear D gene. Germline V gene data show CDR1 as MNHEY and CDR2 as SVGEGT. The CDR3 loop spans 16 amino acids. V gave up 4 bases and J gave up 0 bases, with 15 bases separating them. The DNA of the CDR3 is TGTGCCAGCAGTTTACGGACGGAACCATTGAACACTGAAGCTTTCTTT. Its translation: CASSLRTEPLNTEAFF.

This clonotype was counted many times. The chain links TRBV20-1 to TRBJ1-1, with D perhaps matching TRBD1 (6 bases). The length of the CDR3 is 13 residues. CDR1 is DFQATT and CDR2 is SNEGSKA in the germline V gene (reference sequence). V lost 4 bases, J lost 2 bases, and 11 bases lay in between. This CDR3 is CSATRTANTEAFF. CDR3 nucleotide sequence: TGCAGTGCTACCCGGACAGCTAACACTGAAGCTTTCTTT.

The chain's CDR3 is CASSPTGPDTEAFF. The CDR3 DNA sequence: TGCGCCAGCAGCCCGACAGGGCCCGACACTGAAGCTTTCTTT. The chain combines TRBV4-1 with TRBJ1-1, with 7 bases that match TRBD1. The CDR3 contains 14 residues. Germline-derived CDR1 and CDR2 are MGHRA and YSYEKL. Trimming took 4 bases from V and 3 from J; bases not matched to a gene: 5.

As concerns this clonotype: A much larger clonotype is one base distant, so this may be a read error. V gene TRBV9 combines with J gene TRBJ2-5; D may be TRBD1 (5 bases). In germline, CDR1 is SGDLS, CDR2 YYNGEE. The CDR3 is made up of 14 amino acids. This CDR3 is CAISVGVVAETQYF. The CDR3 nucleotides read TGTGCCATCAGCGTAGGGGTGGTAGCAGAGACCCAGTACTTC.

This clonotype was seen at least ten times. The chain is built from TRBV11-1 and TRBJ1-1; possible D gene TRBD1, 6 bases. Germline V gene lookup returns CDR1 SGHAT and CDR2 FQDESV (reference sequence). This CDR3 spans 12 amino acids. The germline V and J ends were trimmed by 1 base and 11 bases, with 11 bases remaining between them. In DNA, the CDR3 is TGTGCCAGCAGCTTAGAGGGGGATGTGGCTTTCTTT. Residues: CASSLEGDVAFF. Based on the CDR3 plus reference TRBV11-1 and TRBJ1-1, the full variable domain is EAEVAQSPRYKITEKSQAVAFWCDPISGHATLYWYRQILGQGPELLVQFQDESVVDDSQLPKDRFSAERLKGVDSTLKIQPAELGDSAMYLCASSLEGDVAFFGQGTRLTVV.

The sample holds many counts of this clonotype. This chain joins TRBV19 and TRBJ2-7, with TRBD2 matching 11 bases. Germline lookup yields CDR1 LNHDA and CDR2 SQIVND (reference sequence). This CDR3 is built from 15 residues. With 1 base clipped from V and 7 bases from J, the junction kept 6 bases outside the gene matches. The CDR3 region has the DNA TGTGCCAGTAGTATAGTCCTAGCGGGGGGTTTGGAGCAGTACTTC. Residues: CASSIVLAGGLEQYF.

The sample holds many counts of this clonotype. The rearrangement joins TRBV27 to TRBJ1-5; 8 nucleotides align to TRBD1. CDR3 size: 13 residues. V shed 3 bases, J shed 5 bases, and the junction held 0 bases outside the gene matches. CDR1 MNHEY and CDR2 SMNVEV come from the germline V gene (reference sequence). The CDR3 DNA reads as TGTGCCAGCAGTTTGGGACAGGATCAGCCCCAGCATTTT. As protein: CASSLGQDQPQHF.

In its sample, this clonotype was seen many times. The CDR3 region is CASSETDEAFF. Here the CDR3 DNA reads TGTGCCAGCAGTGAGACCGATGAAGCTTTCTTT. The rearrangement joins TRBV6-1 to TRBJ1-1, with D hard to call. Deletions cut 3 bases from V and 7 bases from J, with 6 bases between. In germline, CDR1 is MNHNS, CDR2 SASEGT. This CDR3 comprises 11 residues.

On this clonotype: A much larger clone differs by one base, so this may be a read error. The V and J genes are TRBV7-2 and TRBJ1-1; 10 bases fit TRBD1. CDR1 SGHTA and CDR2 FQGNSA come from the germline V gene. With V trimmed by 5 bases and J by 4 bases, 4 bases remained unmatched. The CDR3 is 14 amino acids. The CDR3 loop is CASSPGDRGTEAFF. The CDR3 nucleotides read TGTGCCAGCAGCCCCGGGGACAGGGGCACTGAAGCTTTCTTT.

The table lists this clonotype with many counts. This sequence joins TRBV6-1 and TRBJ1-5; 9 bases are shared with TRBD1. V shed 6 bases and J 3 bases; nucleotides not matched to a gene: 9. CDR1 and CDR2 from the germline V gene are MNHNS and SASEGT. The CDR3 totals 16 residues. The CDR3 region has the DNA TGTGCCAGCAGCCGGGACAGGGCCCCGTCCAATCAGCCCCAGCATTTT. This encodes CASSRDRAPSNQPQHF.

This chain joins TRBV4-1 and TRBJ2-5, with D possibly TRBD2 on 5 matching bases. Trimming removed 4 bases from V and 5 bases from J, with 23 bases in between. CDR3 length: 17 residues. The germline V gene has CDR1 MGHRA and CDR2 YSYEKL. The CDR3 DNA sequence: TGCGCCAGCAGCCCTCAAGTTTGGTACCGCGGGCGGGAGACCCAGTACTTC. Its protein product is CASSPQVWYRGRETQYF.

This clonotype came up many times. The J gene is TRBJ2-7, the V gene TRBV6-2 or TRBV6-3, with D hard to call. Trimming cost V 5 bases and J 2 bases, with 16 bases left between them. Germline-derived CDR1 and CDR2 are MNHEY and SVGEGT. CDR3 length: 15 amino acids. The CDR3 DNA sequence: TGTGCCAGCAGTGGCGGCAGATCGATCACCTACGAGCAGTACTTC. Its protein is CASSGGRSITYEQYF.

This clonotype has ten or more counts. The J gene is TRBJ2-7, the V gene TRBV7-2; D gene uncertain. Per the germline V gene, CDR1 is SGHTA and CDR2 is FQGNSA. The V and J ends lost 1 base and 0 bases respectively, with 7 bases between them. The CDR3 has 14 residues. CDR3 protein: CASSLGIDSYEQYF. For the CDR3, the DNA is TGTGCCAGCAGCTTAGGAATAGACTCCTACGAGCAGTACTTC.